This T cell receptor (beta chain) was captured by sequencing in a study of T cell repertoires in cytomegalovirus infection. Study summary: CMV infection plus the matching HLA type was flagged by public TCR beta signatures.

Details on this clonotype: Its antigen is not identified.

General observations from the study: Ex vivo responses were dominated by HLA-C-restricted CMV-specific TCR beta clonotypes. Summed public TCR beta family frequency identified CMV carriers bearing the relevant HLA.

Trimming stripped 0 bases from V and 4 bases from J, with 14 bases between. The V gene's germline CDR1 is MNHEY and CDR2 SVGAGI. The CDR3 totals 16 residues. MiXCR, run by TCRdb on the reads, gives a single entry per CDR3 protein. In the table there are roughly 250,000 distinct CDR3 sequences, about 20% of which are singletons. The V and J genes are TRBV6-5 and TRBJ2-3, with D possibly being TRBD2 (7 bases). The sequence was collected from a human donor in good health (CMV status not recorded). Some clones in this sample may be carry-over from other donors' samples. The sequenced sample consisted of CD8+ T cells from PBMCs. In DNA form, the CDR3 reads TGTGCCAGCAGTTACTCGACGGGGGGCGGGGCAGATACGCAGTATTTT. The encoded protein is CASSYSTGGGADTQYF.